What follows describes a single T cell receptor (beta chain). Its antigen is not known. This sample is part of a study of T cell responses to AZD1222 COVID-19 vaccine. Study results and limitations: The donor cohort was predominantly white British with a female majority, and clonal diversity may have been underestimated.

Measured with immunoSEQ multiplex PCR; TCRdb has only the in-frame clones, and not every one. The sample consists of 140,000 to 150,000 clones, 80% to 95% of them appearing once. Germline-derived CDR1 and CDR2 are SGHDT and YYEEEE. The V end was cut by 7 bases, the J end by 5 bases, with 12 bases between. The CDR3 length is 12 residues. This receptor was obtained from an adult in good health. This sample comprised peripheral blood, obtained on day 0 of MenACWY control vaccination. The chain uses TRBV5-6 and TRBJ2-5, with D possibly matching TRBD2 (6 bases). CDR3 residues: CASGSGRETQYF. CDR3 DNA: TGTGCCAGCGGATCGGGGAGGGAGACCCAGTACTTC.